The present T cell receptor (beta chain) was sequenced within a study of T cells in Graves' hyperthyroidism and ophthalmopathy. Researchers took RNA transcripts and amplified the TCR beta CDR3 regions from them. TCR CDR3 regions were first amplified by RT-PCR with HTBI primers. TCRdb processed the multiplex PCR reads anew with MiXCR; each CDR3 protein has one entry. The sample holds about 480,000 distinct CDR3 sequences, around 15% seen once. The CDR3 length is 15 residues. Details on this clonotype: This could be a read error, since a much larger clone is one nucleotide away.

The gene calls are TRBV12-3 or TRBV12-4 and TRBJ2-1, with 10 bases lining up with TRBD2. The specimen sequenced was blood. The source is a woman under 30 with Graves' hyperthyroidism. The CDR3 sequence: CASTLLAGDYNEHFF. The DNA of the CDR3 is TGTGCCAGCACCCTTCTAGCGGGAGATTACAATGAGCATTTCTTC.